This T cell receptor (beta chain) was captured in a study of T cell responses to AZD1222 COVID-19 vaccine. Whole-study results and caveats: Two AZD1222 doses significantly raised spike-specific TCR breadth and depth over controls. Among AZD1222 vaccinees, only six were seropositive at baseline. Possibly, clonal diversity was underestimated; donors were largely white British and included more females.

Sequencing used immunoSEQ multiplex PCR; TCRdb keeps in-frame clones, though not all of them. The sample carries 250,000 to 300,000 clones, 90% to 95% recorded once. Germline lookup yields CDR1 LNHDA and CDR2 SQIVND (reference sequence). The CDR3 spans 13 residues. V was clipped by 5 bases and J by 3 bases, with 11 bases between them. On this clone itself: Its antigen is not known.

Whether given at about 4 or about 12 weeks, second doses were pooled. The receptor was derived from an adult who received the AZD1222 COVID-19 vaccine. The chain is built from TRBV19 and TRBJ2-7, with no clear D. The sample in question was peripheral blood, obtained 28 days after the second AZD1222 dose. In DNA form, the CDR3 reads TGTGCCAGTAGTCCCTCGGTAGACTACGAGCAGTACTTC. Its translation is CASSPSVDYEQYF.